This T cell receptor beta chain was profiled in a study of cytomegalovirus exposure and HLA in healthy donors. This CDR3 is 10 amino acids long. CDR1 and CDR2 from the germline V gene are SNHLY and FYNNEI. Trimming cost V 0 bases and J 7 bases, with 0 bases left between them. This clone was detected only a few times. The antigen remains undetermined. The CDR3 does not end in the conserved phenylalanine or tryptophan, so this is likely a read error. The PCR ran on 60 Vbeta and 13 Jbeta primers. TCRdb's table, derived via immunoSEQ multiplex PCR, lists solely in-frame clones and lacks some. The table lists under 100,000 clones, over 70% of them singletons. Findings of the study overall: The authors later found most CMV-associated TCR beta chains appeared HLA-restricted.

The sample taken for sequencing was PBMCs. The clonotype was recovered from a man in his late teens or twenties in good health and CMV-seropositive. The chain joins TRBV2 to TRBJ1-1; D is unresolved. CDR3: CASSEAEAFV. CDR3 DNA sequence: TGTGCCAGCAGTGAAGCTGAAGCTTTCGTT.